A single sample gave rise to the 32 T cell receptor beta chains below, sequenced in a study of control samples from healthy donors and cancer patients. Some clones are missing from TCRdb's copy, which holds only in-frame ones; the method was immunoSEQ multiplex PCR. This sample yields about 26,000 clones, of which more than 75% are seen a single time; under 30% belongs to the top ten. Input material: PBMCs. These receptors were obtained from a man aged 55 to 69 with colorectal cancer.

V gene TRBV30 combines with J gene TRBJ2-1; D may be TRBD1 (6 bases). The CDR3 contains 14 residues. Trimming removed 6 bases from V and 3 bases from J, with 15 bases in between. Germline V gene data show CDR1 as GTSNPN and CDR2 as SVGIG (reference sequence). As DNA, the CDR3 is TGTGCCTGCGGGCAGGGACAACTCTACAATGAGCAGTTCTTC. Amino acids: CACGQGQLYNEQFF.

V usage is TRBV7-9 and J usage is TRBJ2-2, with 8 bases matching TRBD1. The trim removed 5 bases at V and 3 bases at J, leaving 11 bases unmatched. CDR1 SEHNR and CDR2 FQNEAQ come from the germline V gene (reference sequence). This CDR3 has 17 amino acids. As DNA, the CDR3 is TGTGCCAGCAGCCACCGTCAGGGGGCTTTCGACACCGGGGAGCTGTTTTTT. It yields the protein CASSHRQGAFDTGELFF.

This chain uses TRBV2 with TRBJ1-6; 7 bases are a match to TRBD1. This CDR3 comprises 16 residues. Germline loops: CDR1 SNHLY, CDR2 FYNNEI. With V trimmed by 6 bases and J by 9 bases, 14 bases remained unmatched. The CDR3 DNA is TGTGCCAGCAGCCAGACAGGGAAAATAAGTGGTTCACCCCTCCACTTT. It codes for CASSQTGKISGSPLHF.

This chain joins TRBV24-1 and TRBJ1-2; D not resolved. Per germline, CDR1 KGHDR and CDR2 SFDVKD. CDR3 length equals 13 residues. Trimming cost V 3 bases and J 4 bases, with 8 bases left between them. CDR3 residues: CATSDEAFYGYTF. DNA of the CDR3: TGTGCCACCAGTGATGAGGCATTCTATGGCTACACCTTC.

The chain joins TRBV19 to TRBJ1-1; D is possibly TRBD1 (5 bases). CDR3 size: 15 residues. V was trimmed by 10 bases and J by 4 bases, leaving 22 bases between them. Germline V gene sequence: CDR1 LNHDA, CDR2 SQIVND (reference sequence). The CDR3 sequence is CAIQGESRDGTEAFF. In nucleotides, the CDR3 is TGTGCCATACAAGGGGAATCCAGGGATGGCACTGAAGCTTTCTTT.

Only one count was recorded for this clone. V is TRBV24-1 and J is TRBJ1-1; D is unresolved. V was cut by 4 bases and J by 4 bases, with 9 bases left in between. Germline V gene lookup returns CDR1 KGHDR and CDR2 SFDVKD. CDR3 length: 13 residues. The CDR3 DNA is TGTGCCACCAGTGAACGGTTCGGCACTGAAGCTTTCTTT. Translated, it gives CATSERFGTEAFF.

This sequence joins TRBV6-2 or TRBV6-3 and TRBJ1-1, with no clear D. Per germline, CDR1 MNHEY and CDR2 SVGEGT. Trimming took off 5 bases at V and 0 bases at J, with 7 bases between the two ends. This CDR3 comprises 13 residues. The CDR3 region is CASSLGVNTEAFF. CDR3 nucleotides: TGTGCCAGCAGTCTCGGGGTGAACACTGAAGCTTTCTTT.

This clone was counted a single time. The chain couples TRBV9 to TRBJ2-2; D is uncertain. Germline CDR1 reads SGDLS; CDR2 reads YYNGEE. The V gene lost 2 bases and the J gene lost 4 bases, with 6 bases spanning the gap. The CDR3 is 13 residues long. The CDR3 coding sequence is TGTGCCAGCAGCGTTAGTGTCACCGGGGAGCTGTTTTTT. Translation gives CASSVSVTGELFF.

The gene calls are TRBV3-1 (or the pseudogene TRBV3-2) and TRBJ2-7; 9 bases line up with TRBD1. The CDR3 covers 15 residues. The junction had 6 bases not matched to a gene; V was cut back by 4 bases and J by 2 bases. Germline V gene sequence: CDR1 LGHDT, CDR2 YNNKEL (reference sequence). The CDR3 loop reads CASSRQGTGPYEQYF. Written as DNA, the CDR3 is TGTGCCAGCAGCCGACAAGGGACAGGGCCCTACGAGCAGTACTTC.

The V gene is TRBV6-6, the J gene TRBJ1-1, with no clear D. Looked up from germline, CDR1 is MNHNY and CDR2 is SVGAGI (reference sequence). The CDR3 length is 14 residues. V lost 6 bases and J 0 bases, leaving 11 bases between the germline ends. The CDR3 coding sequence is TGTGCCAGCAGCCCTGCCAGTCTGAACACTGAAGCTTTCTTT. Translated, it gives CASSPASLNTEAFF.

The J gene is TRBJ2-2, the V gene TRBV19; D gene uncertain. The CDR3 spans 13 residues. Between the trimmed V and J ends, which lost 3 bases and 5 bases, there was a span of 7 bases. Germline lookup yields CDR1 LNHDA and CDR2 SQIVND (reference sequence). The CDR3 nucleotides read TGTGCCAGTAGTATCCCGCCAACCGGGGAGCTGTTTTTT. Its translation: CASSIPPTGELFF.

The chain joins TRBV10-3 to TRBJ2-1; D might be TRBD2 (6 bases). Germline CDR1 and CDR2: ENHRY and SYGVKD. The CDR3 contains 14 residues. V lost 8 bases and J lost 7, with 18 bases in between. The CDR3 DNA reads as TGTGCCATCTCTTCCGGGAGTCTCGGGAATGAGCAGTTCTTC. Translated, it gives CAISSGSLGNEQFF.

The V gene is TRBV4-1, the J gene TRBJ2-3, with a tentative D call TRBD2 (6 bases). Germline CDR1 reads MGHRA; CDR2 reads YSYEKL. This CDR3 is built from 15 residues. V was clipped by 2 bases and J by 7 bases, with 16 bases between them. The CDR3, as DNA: TGCGCCAGCAGCCAATCGGGACTTGAGATGAATACGCAGTATTTT. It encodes CASSQSGLEMNTQYF.

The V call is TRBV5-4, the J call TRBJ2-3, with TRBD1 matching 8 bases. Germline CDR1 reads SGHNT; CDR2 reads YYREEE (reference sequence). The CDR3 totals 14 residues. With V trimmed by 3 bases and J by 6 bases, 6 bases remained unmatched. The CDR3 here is CASSSQGERDTQYF. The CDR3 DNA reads TGTGCCAGCAGCTCACAGGGGGAACGGGATACGCAGTATTTT. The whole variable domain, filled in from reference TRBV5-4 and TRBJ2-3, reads ETGVTQSPTHLIKTRGQQVTLRCSSQSGHNTVSWYQQALGQGPQFIFQYYREEENGRGNFPPRFSGLQFPNYSSELNVNALELDDSALYLCASSSQGERDTQYFGPGTRLTVL.

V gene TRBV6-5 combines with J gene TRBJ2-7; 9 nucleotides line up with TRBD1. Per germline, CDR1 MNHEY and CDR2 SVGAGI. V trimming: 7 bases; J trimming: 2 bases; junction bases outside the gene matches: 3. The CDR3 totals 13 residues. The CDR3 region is CASTGTGTYEQYF. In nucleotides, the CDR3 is TGTGCCAGCACTGGGACAGGGACCTACGAGCAGTACTTC.

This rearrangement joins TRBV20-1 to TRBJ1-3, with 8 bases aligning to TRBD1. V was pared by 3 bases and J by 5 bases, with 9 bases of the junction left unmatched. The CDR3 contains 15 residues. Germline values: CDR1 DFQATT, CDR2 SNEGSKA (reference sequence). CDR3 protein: CSASPRTGSRNTIYF. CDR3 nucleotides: TGCAGTGCTAGTCCCAGGACAGGGTCGAGAAACACCATATATTTT.

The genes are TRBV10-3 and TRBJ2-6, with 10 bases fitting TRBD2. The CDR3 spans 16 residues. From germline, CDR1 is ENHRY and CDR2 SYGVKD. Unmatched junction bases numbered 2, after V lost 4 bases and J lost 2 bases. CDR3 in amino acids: CAISAGLAAGANVLTF. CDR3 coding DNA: TGTGCCATCAGTGCAGGACTAGCGGCTGGGGCCAACGTCCTGACTTTC.

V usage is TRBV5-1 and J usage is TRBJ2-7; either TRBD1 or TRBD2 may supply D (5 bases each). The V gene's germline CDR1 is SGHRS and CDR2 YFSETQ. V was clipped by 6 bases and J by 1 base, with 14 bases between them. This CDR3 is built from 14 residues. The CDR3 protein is CASTLSGQSYEQYF. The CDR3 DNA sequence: TGCGCCAGCACCCTGAGCGGACAATCCTACGAGCAGTACTTC.

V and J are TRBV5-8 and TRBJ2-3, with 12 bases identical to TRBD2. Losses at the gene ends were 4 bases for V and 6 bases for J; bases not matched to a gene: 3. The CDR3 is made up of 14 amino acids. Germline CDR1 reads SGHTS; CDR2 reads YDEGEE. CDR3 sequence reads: CASSTSGGKDTQYF. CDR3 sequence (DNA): TGTGCCAGCAGCACTAGCGGGGGGAAGGATACGCAGTATTTT. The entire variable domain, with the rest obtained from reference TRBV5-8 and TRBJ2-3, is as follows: EAGVTQSPTHLIKTRGQQATLRCSPISGHTSVYWYQQALGLGLQFLLWYDEGEERNRGNFPPRFSGRQFPNYSSELNVNALELEDSALYLCASSTSGGKDTQYFGPGTRLTVL.

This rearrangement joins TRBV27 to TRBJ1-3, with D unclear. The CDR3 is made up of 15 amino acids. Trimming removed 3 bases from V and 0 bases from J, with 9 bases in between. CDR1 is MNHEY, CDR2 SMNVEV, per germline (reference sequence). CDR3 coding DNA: TGTGCCAGCAGTTTGGACCCCAGCTCTGGAAACACCATATATTTT. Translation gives CASSLDPSSGNTIYF.

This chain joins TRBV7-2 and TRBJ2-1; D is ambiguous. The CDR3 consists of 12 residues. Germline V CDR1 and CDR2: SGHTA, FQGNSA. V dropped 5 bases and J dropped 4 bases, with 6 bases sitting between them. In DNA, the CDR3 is TGTGCCAGCAGCCCTTCATACAATGAGCAGTTCTTC. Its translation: CASSPSYNEQFF.

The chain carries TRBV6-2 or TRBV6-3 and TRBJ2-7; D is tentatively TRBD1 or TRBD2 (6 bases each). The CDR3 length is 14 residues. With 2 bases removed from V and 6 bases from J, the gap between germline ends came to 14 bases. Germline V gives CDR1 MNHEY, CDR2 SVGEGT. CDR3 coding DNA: TGTGCCAGCAGTTACGTAGGGGGGCGCCGCGAGCAGTACGTC. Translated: CASSYVGGRREQYV.

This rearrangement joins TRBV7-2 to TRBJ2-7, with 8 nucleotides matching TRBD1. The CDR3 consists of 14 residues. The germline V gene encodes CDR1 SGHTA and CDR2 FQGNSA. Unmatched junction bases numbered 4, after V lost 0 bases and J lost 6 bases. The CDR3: CASSLADRVLEQYF. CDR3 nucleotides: TGTGCCAGCAGCTTAGCGGACAGGGTCCTCGAGCAGTACTTC.

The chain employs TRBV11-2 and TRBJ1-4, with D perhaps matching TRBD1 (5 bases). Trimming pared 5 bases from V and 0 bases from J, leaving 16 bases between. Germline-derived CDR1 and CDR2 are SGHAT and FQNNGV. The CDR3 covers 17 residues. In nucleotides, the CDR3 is TGTGCCAGCAGCCCCCAAAGGCAGACAGCAACTAATGAAAAACTGTTTTTT. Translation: CASSPQRQTATNEKLFF.

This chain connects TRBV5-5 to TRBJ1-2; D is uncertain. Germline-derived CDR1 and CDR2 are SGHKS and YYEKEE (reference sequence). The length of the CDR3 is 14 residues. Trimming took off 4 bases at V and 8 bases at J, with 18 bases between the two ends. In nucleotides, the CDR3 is TGTGCCAGCAGCCCGCGGTGGCCCCGAGAGGGCTACACCTTC. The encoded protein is CASSPRWPREGYTF. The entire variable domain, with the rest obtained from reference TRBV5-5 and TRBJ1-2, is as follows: DAGVTQSPTHLIKTRGQQVTLRCSPISGHKSVSWYQQVLGQGPQFIFQYYEKEERGRGNFPDRFSARQFPNYSSELNVNALLLGDSALYLCASSPRWPREGYTFGSGTRLTVV.

The CDR3 region is CASSRISAGEQYF. The DNA for the CDR3 is TGCGCCAGCAGCAGGATCTCTGCGGGGGAGCAGTACTTC. V usage is TRBV5-1 and J usage is TRBJ2-7; D is perhaps TRBD2 (6 bases). This CDR3 spans 13 amino acids. Trimming took off 4 bases at V and 7 bases at J, with 15 bases between the two ends. Germline values: CDR1 SGHRS, CDR2 YFSETQ.

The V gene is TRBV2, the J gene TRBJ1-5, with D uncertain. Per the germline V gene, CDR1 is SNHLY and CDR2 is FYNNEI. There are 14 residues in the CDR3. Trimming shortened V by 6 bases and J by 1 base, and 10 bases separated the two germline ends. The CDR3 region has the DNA TGTGCCAGCAGGGGCTTAAGGAGCAATCAGCCCCAGCATTTT. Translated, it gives CASRGLRSNQPQHF.

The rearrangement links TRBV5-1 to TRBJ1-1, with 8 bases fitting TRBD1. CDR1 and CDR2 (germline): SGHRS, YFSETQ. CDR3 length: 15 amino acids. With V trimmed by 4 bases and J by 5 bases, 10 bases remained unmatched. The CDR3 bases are TGCGCCAGCAGCGTAGCAGGGGGCGAATGGACTGAAGCTTTCTTT. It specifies CASSVAGGEWTEAFF.

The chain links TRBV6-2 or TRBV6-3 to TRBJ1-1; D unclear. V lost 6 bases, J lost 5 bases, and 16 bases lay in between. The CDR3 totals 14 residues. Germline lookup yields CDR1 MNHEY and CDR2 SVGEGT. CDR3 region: CASSRTPTGTEAFF. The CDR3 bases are TGTGCCAGCAGCCGGACCCCCACGGGGACTGAAGCTTTCTTT.

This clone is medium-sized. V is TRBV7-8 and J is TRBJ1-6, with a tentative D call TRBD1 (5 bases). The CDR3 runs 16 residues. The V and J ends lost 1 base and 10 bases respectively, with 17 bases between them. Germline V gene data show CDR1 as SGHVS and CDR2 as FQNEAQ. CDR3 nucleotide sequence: TGTGCCAGCAGCTTAGTTGTCGGGGCCGAAGTATCACCCCTCCACTTT. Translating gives CASSLVVGAEVSPLHF.

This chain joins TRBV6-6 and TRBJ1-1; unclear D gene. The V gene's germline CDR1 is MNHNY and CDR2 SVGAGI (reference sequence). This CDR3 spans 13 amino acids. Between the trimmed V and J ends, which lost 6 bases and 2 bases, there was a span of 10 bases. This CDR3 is CASSPPANTEAFF. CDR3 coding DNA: TGTGCCAGCAGCCCTCCAGCCAACACTGAAGCTTTCTTT.

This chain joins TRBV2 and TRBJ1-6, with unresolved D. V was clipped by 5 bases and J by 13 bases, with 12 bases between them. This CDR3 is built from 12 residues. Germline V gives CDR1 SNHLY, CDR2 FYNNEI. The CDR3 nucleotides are TGTGCCAGCAGTACCGCGAAGCCCCCCCTCCACTTT. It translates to CASSTAKPPLHF.